This T cell receptor beta chain was identified in a study of cytomegalovirus exposure and HLA in healthy donors. PCR amplification relied on 60 Vbeta primers (plus 13 Jbeta primers). The method was immunoSEQ multiplex PCR; TCRdb's version includes in-frame clones alone and lacks a portion of them. The sample yields 120,000 or so clones, about 81% seen once. General observations from the study: TCR beta sequences reportedly predicted the HLA-A and HLA-B alleles of most subjects accurately. As was reported, the classifier diagnosed cytomegalovirus status with high specificity and sensitivity. Excluded: some indistinguishable V segments such as TRBV6-2 and TRBV6-3.

This CDR3 region has 16 residues. V was shortened by 4 bases and J by 7 bases, with 19 bases between the two germline ends. Germline V gives CDR1 SGHTA, CDR2 FQGNSA. Points on this clone: Its matching antigen is unknown.

This sequence joins TRBV7-2 and TRBJ2-2; maybe TRBD2 (6 bases). Source material: PBMCs. This TCR was recovered from a woman aged 45 to 65 in good health and CMV-seropositive. The CDR3 reads CASSSRLLAPVGELFF. As DNA, the CDR3 is TGTGCCAGCAGCTCCCGCCTACTAGCTCCGGTCGGGGAGCTGTTTTTT.